A single sample gave rise to the 18 T cell receptor beta chains below, sequenced in a study of T cell responses to AZD1222 COVID-19 vaccine. This table comes from immunoSEQ multiplex PCR, and its TCRdb copy is limited to in-frame clones, with some not included. The sample comprises 110,000 to 150,000 clones, just over 90% of which are singletons, and 7.5% to 9.5% rests with the top ten. Sequenced here: peripheral blood, sampled on day 0 of AZD1222 vaccination. Every receptor here comes from an adult in good health.

The rearrangement uses TRBV15 and TRBJ2-3; TRBD2 is a possible D gene (5 bases). Germline V lookup: CDR1 LNHNV, CDR2 YYDKDF (reference sequence). Trimming took off 0 bases at V and 6 bases at J, with 13 bases between the two ends. The CDR3 extends over 15 amino acids. CDR3 region: CATSRDTGIPDTQYF. CDR3 sequence (DNA): TGTGCCACCAGCAGAGATACGGGGATTCCGGATACGCAGTATTTT.

This clone was picked up one time. The rearrangement joins TRBV18 to TRBJ1-1; D not resolved. The CDR3 has 15 residues. Germline-derived CDR1 and CDR2 are KGHSH and LQKENI. Deletions cut 3 bases from V and 1 base from J, with 12 bases between. The CDR3, as DNA: TGTGCCAGCTCACCCCCCGTCGGACGGAACACTGAAGCTTTCTTT. It is translated as CASSPPVGRNTEAFF.

The chain recombines TRBV4-3 with TRBJ2-7; D possibly corresponds to TRBD1 (6 bases). V was pared by 5 bases and J by 5 bases, with 19 bases between. In germline, CDR1 is LGHNA, CDR2 YSLEER. There are 15 residues in the CDR3. CDR3 nucleotide sequence: TGCGCCAGCAGCGCGCCAGGGGCGGTGAGGAACGAGCAGTACTTC. It translates to CASSAPGAVRNEQYF.

The V and J genes are TRBV21-1 and TRBJ2-3; TRBD1, the table's D call, was not compared with the DNA. TRBV21-1 is annotated as a pseudogene. The length of the CDR3 is 15 residues. Here the CDR3 DNA reads TGTGCCAGCAGCAAAGCACAGAACCGCACAGATACGCAGTATTTT. It is translated as CASSKAQNRTDTQYF.

In DNA form, the CDR3 reads TGCGCCAGCAGCCTGACAGGGGAAGAGACCCAGTACTTC. Translated: CASSLTGEETQYF. V gene TRBV5-1 combines with J gene TRBJ2-5; 8 bases agree with TRBD1. Looked up from germline, CDR1 is SGHRS and CDR2 is YFSETQ. With 4 bases clipped from V and 3 bases from J, the junction kept 2 bases outside the gene matches. CDR3 length: 13 residues. Looking up the rest from reference TRBV5-1 and TRBJ2-5 gives the full variable domain: KAGVTQTPRYLIKTRGQQVTLSCSPISGHRSVSWYQQTPGQGLQFLFEYFSETQRNKGNFPGRFSGRQFSNSRSEMNVSTLELGDSALYLCASSLTGEETQYFGPGTRLLVL.

The rearrangement uses TRBV4-1 and TRBJ2-7; TRBD2 might be the D (5 bases). The ends were cut back, 1 base at V and 5 bases at J, with 9 bases in the middle. CDR1 is MGHRA, CDR2 YSYEKL, per germline. The CDR3 extends over 13 amino acids. In nucleotides, the CDR3 is TGCGCCAGCAGCCAAGGTACCGGGAACGAGCAGTACTTC. Protein sequence: CASSQGTGNEQYF.

The chain is built from TRBV4-1 and TRBJ1-1; D may be TRBD1 (5 bases). Deletions cut 0 bases from V and 0 bases from J, with 11 bases between. Germline values: CDR1 MGHRA, CDR2 YSYEKL. The CDR3 contains 16 residues. CDR3 in DNA: TGCGCCAGCAGCCAAGATGAGGGGACCCTGAACACTGAAGCTTTCTTT. Its protein product is CASSQDEGTLNTEAFF.

The chain uses TRBV3-1 (or the pseudogene TRBV3-2) and TRBJ2-1, with a tentative D call TRBD2 (5 bases). The germline V and J ends were trimmed by 1 base and 6 bases, with 16 bases remaining between them. CDR1 is LGHDT and CDR2 is YNNKEL in the germline V gene (reference sequence). CDR3 size: 16 residues. This CDR3 reads CASSQGPRAPINEQFF. The CDR3, as DNA: TGTGCCAGCAGCCAAGGACCGAGGGCCCCTATCAATGAGCAGTTCTTC.

V and J are TRBV15 and TRBJ1-4, with 8 bases aligning to TRBD1. V lost 0 bases and J lost 7; bases outside the gene matches: 7. The CDR3 runs 16 residues. From germline, CDR1 is LNHNV and CDR2 YYDKDF (reference sequence). In nucleotides, the CDR3 is TGTGCCACCAGCAGAGAATTTCAGGGGGCAGGTGAAAAACTGTTTTTT. It encodes CATSREFQGAGEKLFF.

The chain couples TRBV23-1 to TRBJ1-2; D may be TRBD1 (5 bases). TRBV23-1 is treated as an ORF (open reading frame) with a function not yet certain. V lost 0 bases and J lost 7, with 21 bases in between. The CDR3 is 17 residues long. The CDR3 DNA follows: TGCGCCAGCAGTCAATCGAGTATCGGGACCCCTGTCGGTGGCTACACCTTC. Its protein product is CASSQSSIGTPVGGYTF.

This rearrangement joins TRBV5-8 to TRBJ2-1; perhaps D is TRBD1 or TRBD2 (5 bases each). This CDR3 has 19 residues. Trimming shortened V by 1 base and J by 5 bases, and 25 bases separated the two germline ends. Germline V gene data show CDR1 as SGHTS and CDR2 as YDEGEE. The CDR3: CASSLHAGTAQATDNEQFF. The CDR3 coding sequence is TGTGCCAGCAGCTTGCATGCAGGGACGGCACAAGCGACGGACAATGAGCAGTTCTTC. The full variable domain, its missing parts supplied by reference TRBV5-8 and TRBJ2-1, is EAGVTQSPTHLIKTRGQQATLRCSPISGHTSVYWYQQALGLGLQFLLWYDEGEERNRGNFPPRFSGRQFPNYSSELNVNALELEDSALYLCASSLHAGTAQATDNEQFFGPGTRLTVL.

This sequence joins TRBV19 and TRBJ1-6, with D possibly being TRBD1 (6 bases). Germline values: CDR1 LNHDA, CDR2 SQIVND (reference sequence). The CDR3 length is 18 residues. Trimming took 5 bases from V and 9 from J, leaving 26 bases between them. CDR3 bases: TGTGCCAGTAGTTGGGAACTCGCGACAGGTCGCCGGAGTTCACCCCTCCACTTT. Translated, it gives CASSWELATGRRSSPLHF.

The chain employs TRBV12-3 or TRBV12-4 and TRBJ2-7; D unresolved. CDR3 length: 12 residues. Trimming pared 3 bases from V and 4 bases from J, leaving 7 bases between. The CDR3 sequence is CASSLSVYEQYF. For the CDR3, the DNA is TGTGCCAGCAGTTTGAGTGTGTACGAGCAGTACTTC.

The rearrangement uses TRBV15 and TRBJ2-3; 9 bases line up with TRBD1. Trimming took 3 bases from V and 3 from J; bases not matched to a gene: 10. The CDR3 is made up of 17 amino acids. CDR1 is LNHNV, CDR2 YYDKDF, per germline (reference sequence). The CDR3 loop is CATSSPWDRVRTDTQYF. The CDR3 DNA reads as TGTGCCACCAGCAGTCCCTGGGACAGGGTTCGTACAGATACGCAGTATTTT.

V is TRBV12-5 and J is TRBJ1-1; tentatively, D is TRBD1 (6 bases). Germline CDR1 is LGHNT and CDR2 is FRNRAP. V lost 6 bases and J 8 bases, leaving 10 bases between the germline ends. This CDR3 region has 11 residues. The CDR3 DNA follows: TGTGCTAGTGGGACAGGCAGCGAAGCTTTCTTT. It is translated as CASGTGSEAFF.

The rearrangement uses TRBV5-4 and TRBJ1-2; perhaps TRBD1 as D (5 bases). V lost 6 bases to trimming and J lost 6 bases, with 15 bases between them. CDR1 is SGHNT and CDR2 is YYREEE in the germline V gene (reference sequence). The CDR3 is 13 residues long. The CDR3 here is CASTAGQGDGYTF. DNA for the CDR3: TGTGCCAGCACTGCCGGGCAGGGCGATGGCTACACCTTC.

This sequence joins TRBV28 and TRBJ2-7, with D uncertain. CDR1 and CDR2 from the germline V gene are MDHEN and SYDVKM. There are 13 residues in the CDR3. Trimming removed 4 bases at V and 9 bases at J, with 16 bases between. CDR3 DNA: TGTGCCAGCAGTTCGGGTGGTACGCAAGTGCAGTACTTC. Protein sequence: CASSSGGTQVQYF.

The gene calls are TRBV4-3 and TRBJ1-1; no definite D call. The CDR3 loop spans 14 amino acids. Germline CDR1 reads LGHNA; CDR2 reads YSLEER. Trimming pared 1 base from V and 1 base from J, leaving 7 bases between. CDR3 sequence: CASSQVGRNTEAFF. The CDR3 DNA reads as TGCGCCAGCAGCCAAGTGGGGAGGAACACTGAAGCTTTCTTT.